This T cell receptor (beta chain) was identified during a study of blood T cell repertoires in COVID-19. Study details: Samples taken during acute and convalescent COVID-19 were collected in the United States, Italy and Spain. Sources were T cells, B-cell-depleted T cells, or PBMCs; the material itself was cDNA or gDNA.

Original handling: By means of reference gene primer amplification, nucleated cell counts were estimated. The repertoire was sequenced with immunoSEQ multiplex PCR; TCRdb's copy has only in-frame clones and lacks some. V and J calls plus clone size are reproduced from that table; the DNA served to infer D and trimming. The data contain roughly 110,000 clones, over 70% of them seen just once; the ten biggest clones take up less than 2%. This CDR3 region has 18 residues. Trimming took 4 bases from V and 1 from J; bases not matched to a gene: 7. CDR1 LGHNA and CDR2 YNFKEQ come from the germline V gene. Sequenced: peripheral blood. This clonotype originated in a man aged 50-59 years with acute or convalescent COVID-19. V gene TRBV4-2 combines with J gene TRBJ2-2, with 12 positions matching TRBD2. For the CDR3, the DNA is TGTGCCAGCAGCCCTGGACTAGCGGGGACCTTGAACACCGGGGAGCTGTTTTTT. Its protein product is CASSPGLAGTLNTGELFF.